This T cell receptor beta chain was obtained from a study of shared clonotypes between healthy human individuals. CDR1 MDHEN and CDR2 SYDVKM come from the germline V gene. Trimming stripped 6 bases from V and 5 bases from J, with 22 bases between. The CDR3 length is 16 residues. Using 200 ng DNA, about 29,000 T cell genomes, the sorted-subset replicate PCRs were run. Clones were sequenced by immunoSEQ multiplex PCR, and TCRdb holds only the in-frame ones, with some missing. The sample includes a few hundred thousand clones, about 96% of them seen just once. V gene TRBV28 combines with J gene TRBJ1-2; D remains ambiguous. Sequenced input: naive CD4+ T cells sorted from blood. The subset is: CD45RA+ positively selected. The receptor comes from a woman in her 30s in good health. The CDR3, as DNA: TGTGCCAGCAGCCCAAGCGACGCGGAGGGCCGGTATGGCTACACCTTC. Amino acid sequence: CASSPSDAEGRYGYTF.